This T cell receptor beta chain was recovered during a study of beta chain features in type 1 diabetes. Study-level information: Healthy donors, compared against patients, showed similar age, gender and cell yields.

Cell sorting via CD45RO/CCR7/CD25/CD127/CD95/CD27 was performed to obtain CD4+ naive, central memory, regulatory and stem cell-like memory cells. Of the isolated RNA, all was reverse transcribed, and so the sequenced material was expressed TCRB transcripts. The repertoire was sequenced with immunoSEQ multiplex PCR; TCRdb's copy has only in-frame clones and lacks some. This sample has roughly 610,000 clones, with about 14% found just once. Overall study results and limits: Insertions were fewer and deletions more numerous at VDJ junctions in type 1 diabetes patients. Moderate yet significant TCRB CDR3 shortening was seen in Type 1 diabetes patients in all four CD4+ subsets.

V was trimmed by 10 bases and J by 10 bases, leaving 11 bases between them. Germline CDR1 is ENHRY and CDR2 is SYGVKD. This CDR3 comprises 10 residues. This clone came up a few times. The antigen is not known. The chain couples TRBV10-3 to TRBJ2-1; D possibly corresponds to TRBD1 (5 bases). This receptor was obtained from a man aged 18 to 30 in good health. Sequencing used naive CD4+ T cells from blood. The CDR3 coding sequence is TGTGCCACCGCAGGGAACGAGCAGTTCTTC. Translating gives CATAGNEQFF.